The sequence of this TCR beta chain was determined in a study of early T cells in non-severe SARS-CoV-2 infection. Study context: Chains stayed unpaired after sequencing of bulk RNA from unsorted whole blood.

V was cut by 1 base and J by 4 bases, with 17 bases left in between. CDR3 length equals 18 residues. Germline V gene data show CDR1 as SEHNR and CDR2 as FQNEAQ (reference sequence). Findings and caveats of the study: Reliance on VDJdb matching favored anti-spike CD8 responses; private and CD4 specificities were missed.

Of note for this clonotype: As yet, its antigen is unknown.

Tagging with unique molecular identifiers was applied to individual cDNA molecules. TCRdb reprocessed the 5' RACE reads via MiXCR and lists one record per CDR3 protein. The sample records tens of thousands of distinct CDR3 sequences, roughly 13% being singletons. This receptor was obtained from an adult who was a healthcare worker with PCR-confirmed SARS-CoV-2 infection or an uninfected control (not recorded which). The sequencing input was whole blood. The rearrangement joins TRBV7-9 to TRBJ2-6, with D perhaps matching TRBD1 (6 bases). CDR3 nucleotides: TGTGCCAGCAGCTTAGTAACAGGGAGAACGTACGGGGCCAACGTCCTGACTTTC. It yields the protein CASSLVTGRTYGANVLTF.